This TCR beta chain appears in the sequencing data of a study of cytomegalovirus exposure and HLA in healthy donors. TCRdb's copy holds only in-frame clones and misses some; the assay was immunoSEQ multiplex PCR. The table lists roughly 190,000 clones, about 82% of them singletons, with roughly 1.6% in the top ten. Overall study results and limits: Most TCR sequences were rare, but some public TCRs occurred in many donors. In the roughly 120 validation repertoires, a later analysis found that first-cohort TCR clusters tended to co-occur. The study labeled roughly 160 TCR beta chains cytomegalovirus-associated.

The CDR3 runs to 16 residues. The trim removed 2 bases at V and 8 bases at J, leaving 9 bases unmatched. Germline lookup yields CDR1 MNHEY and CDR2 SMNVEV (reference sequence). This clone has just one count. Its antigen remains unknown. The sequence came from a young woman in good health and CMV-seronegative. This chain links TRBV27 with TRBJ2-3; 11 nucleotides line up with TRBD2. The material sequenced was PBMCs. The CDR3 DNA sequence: TGTGCCAGCAGTTTAGGGACTAGCGGTTTGCTCGTTACGCAGTATTTT. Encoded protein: CASSLGTSGLLVTQYF.